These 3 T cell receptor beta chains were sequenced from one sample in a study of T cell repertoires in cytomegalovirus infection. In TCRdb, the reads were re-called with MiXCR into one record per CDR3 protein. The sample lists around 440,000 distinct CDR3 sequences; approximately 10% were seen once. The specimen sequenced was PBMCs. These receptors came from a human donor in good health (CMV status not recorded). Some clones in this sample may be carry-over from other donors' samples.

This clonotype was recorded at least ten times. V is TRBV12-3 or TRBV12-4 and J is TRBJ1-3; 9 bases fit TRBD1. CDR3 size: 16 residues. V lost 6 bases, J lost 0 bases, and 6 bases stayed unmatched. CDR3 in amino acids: CASRLMGQGSGNTIYF. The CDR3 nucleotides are TGTGCCAGCAGGCTAATGGGACAGGGCTCTGGAAACACCATATATTTT.

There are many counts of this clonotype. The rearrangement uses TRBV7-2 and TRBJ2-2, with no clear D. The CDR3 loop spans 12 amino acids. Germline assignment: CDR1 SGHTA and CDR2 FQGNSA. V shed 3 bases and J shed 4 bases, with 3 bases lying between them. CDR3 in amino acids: CASSFTTGELFF. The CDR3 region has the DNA TGTGCCAGCAGCTTTACCACCGGGGAGCTGTTTTTT.

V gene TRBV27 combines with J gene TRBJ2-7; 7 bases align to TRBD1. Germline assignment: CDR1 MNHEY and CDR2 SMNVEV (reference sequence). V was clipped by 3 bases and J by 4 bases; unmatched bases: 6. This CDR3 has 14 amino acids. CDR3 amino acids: CASSLGGTVYEQYF. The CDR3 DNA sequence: TGTGCCAGCAGTTTGGGTGGGACAGTTTACGAGCAGTACTTC.